A single count supports the clone carrying this T cell receptor beta chain. TCRdb reanalyzed the PCR reads with MiXCR. This sample has about 20,000 clones, with 24% found just once. Not a single patient had been given any form of treatment at any point before undergoing thyroid surgery. The sample comes from a study of metastatic and nonmetastatic thyroid tumors. There are 16 residues in the CDR3. Germline trimming cut 5 bases from V and 6 bases from J; bases unmatched to any gene: 16. CDR1 MGHRA and CDR2 YSYEKL come from the germline V gene. This sequence was found in a female donor with papillary thyroid cancer or a benign thyroid nodule (not recorded which). Some clones in this sample may be carry-over from other donors' samples. V usage is TRBV4-1 and J usage is TRBJ2-7, with TRBD1 identical over 7 bases. Sequenced material: tumor tissue. Here the CDR3 DNA reads TGCGCCAGCAGCGAGAGATGGCACAGGGGCGCCTGCGAGCAGTACTTC. Translating it yields CASSERWHRGACEQYF.